This T cell receptor beta chain was observed in a study of blood T cell repertoires in COVID-19. Study context: Specimens from acute and convalescent COVID-19 originated in the United States, Italy and Spain. Sample material is recorded as cDNA or gDNA derived from T cells, B-cell-depleted T cells, or PBMCs.

Original processing methods: Amplification with reference gene primers provided the estimates of nucleated cell counts. Clones were sequenced by immunoSEQ multiplex PCR, and TCRdb holds only the in-frame ones, with some missing. V and J calls and clone size are given by that table; D and trimming were obtained from the DNA. Of 110,000 or so clones listed, over 70% are singletons. This CDR3 spans 13 amino acids. Germline V gives CDR1 MDHEN, CDR2 SYDVKM. The V and J ends lost 6 bases and 3 bases respectively, with 12 bases between them. This receptor was identified in a man in his fifties or sixties with acute or convalescent COVID-19. The V call is TRBV28, the J call TRBJ2-7; maybe TRBD1 (5 bases). Sequencing was carried out using peripheral blood. The CDR3 sequence is CASRPDSHYEQYF. DNA of the CDR3: TGTGCCAGCAGACCCGACAGCCACTACGAGCAGTACTTC.